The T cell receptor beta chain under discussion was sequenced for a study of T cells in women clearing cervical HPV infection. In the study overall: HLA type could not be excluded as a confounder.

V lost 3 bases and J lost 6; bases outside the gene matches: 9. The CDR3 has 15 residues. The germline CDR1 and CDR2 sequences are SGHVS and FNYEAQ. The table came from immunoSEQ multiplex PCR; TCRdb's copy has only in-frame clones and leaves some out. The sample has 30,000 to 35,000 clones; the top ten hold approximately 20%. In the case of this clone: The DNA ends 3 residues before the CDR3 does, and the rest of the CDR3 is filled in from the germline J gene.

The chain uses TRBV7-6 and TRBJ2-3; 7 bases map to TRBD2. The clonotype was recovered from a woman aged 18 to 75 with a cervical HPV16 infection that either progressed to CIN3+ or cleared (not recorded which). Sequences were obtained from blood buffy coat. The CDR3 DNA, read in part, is TGTGCCAGCAGCTTGGGACTACCGCGGGGCGATACG. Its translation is CASSLGLPRGDT. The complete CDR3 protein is CASSLGLPRGDTQYF.